This TCR beta chain was captured in a study of cytomegalovirus exposure and HLA in healthy donors. About the research overall: Clustering assigned about 79% of the roughly 400 genotyped donors to the Caucasian-associated ancestry cluster. Overall study findings and caveats: A few V segments could not be told apart, such as TRBV6-2 and TRBV6-3, and were left out.

The germline gives CDR1 MNHNY, CDR2 SVGAGI (reference sequence). CDR3 size: 16 residues. The ends lost 11 bases at V and 1 base at J; junction bases unmatched: 12. A remark on this clone: Its specificity is not known.

The primer mix had 60 Vbeta and 13 Jbeta primers. In the authors' workflow: About 11 million of the 80 million or so unique TCR beta chains counted in a later analysis were shared. TCRdb's copy holds only in-frame clones and misses some; the assay was immunoSEQ multiplex PCR. That table gives V, J and clone size, and the DNA gave D and trimming. Among around 280,000 clones, approximately 90% were seen once, and the ten largest hold around 2.1%. The sequence came from a woman younger than 30 in good health and CMV-seronegative. V gene TRBV6-6 combines with J gene TRBJ2-2; the match to TRBD1 covers 8 bases. Sequenced sample: PBMCs. The CDR3 loop reads CASLRSGTGNTGELFF. CDR3 sequence (DNA): TGTGCCTCCCTAAGGTCGGGGACAGGGAACACCGGGGAGCTGTTTTTT.